The clone carrying this TCR beta chain was counted ten times or more. Its antigen is still unknown. V gave up 5 bases and J gave up 5 bases; unmatched junction bases: 4. The CDR3 contains 13 residues. Germline lookup yields CDR1 SGHAT and CDR2 FQNNGV. The data belong to a study of T cell repertoires in cytomegalovirus infection. The wider study: In public TCR beta signatures, there were indications of both CMV infection and matching HLA type. The study's findings and limits: Within the response measured ex vivo, HLA-C-restricted CMV-specific TCR beta clonotypes were dominant. Public TCR beta family frequency separated CMV-and-HLA carriers, including in an independent cohort.

TCRdb re-analysed the reads in MiXCR, keeping a single row per CDR3 protein. Seen here are 250,000 to 300,000 distinct CDR3 sequences, over 8% observed once, and the top ten hold about 16%. The V call is TRBV11-2, the J call TRBJ1-1; 8 bases match TRBD1. The sequencing sample was made of PBMCs. The receptor comes from a human donor in good health (CMV status not recorded). Some clones in this sample may be carry-over from other donors' samples. CDR3 in amino acids: CASSGTGGTEAFF. CDR3 in DNA: TGTGCCAGCAGCGGTACAGGGGGAACTGAAGCTTTCTTT.